This record looks at one TCR beta chain sequence and its context. This entry belongs to a study of blood T cell repertoires in COVID-19. Study context: Collection of acute and convalescent COVID-19 samples took place in the United States, Italy and Spain.

The protocol was immunoSEQ multiplex PCR, while the TCRdb copy is restricted to in-frame clones and leaves out a portion. The data contain about 120,000 clones, 79% of them singletons. Germline V lookup: CDR1 SGHTA, CDR2 FQGNSA. The CDR3 is 17 amino acids. Trimming at V came to 5 bases and at J to 5 bases, leaving 15 bases not matched to a gene. Sequencing used peripheral blood. This clonotype was sampled from a woman aged 80 or over with acute or convalescent COVID-19. The chain combines TRBV7-2 with TRBJ2-1; 7 bases align to TRBD1. Here the CDR3 DNA reads TGTGCCAGCAGCCCGAAGAGGTTTCAGGGGGTAAACAATGAGCAGTTCTTC. Its translation: CASSPKRFQGVNNEQFF.